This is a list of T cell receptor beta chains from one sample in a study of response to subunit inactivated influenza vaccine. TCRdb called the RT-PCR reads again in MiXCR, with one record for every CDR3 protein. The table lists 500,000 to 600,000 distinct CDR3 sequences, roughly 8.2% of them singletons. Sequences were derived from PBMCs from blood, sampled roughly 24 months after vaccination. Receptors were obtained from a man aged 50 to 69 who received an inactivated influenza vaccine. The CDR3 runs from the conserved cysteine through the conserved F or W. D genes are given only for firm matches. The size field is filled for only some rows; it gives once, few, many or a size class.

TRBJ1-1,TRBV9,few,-,CASSVEGVNTEAFF,TGTGCCAGCAGCGTAGAGGGGGTGAACACTGAAGCTTTCTTT
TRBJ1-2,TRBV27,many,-,CASSLLGGDPAGYTF,TGTGCCAGCAGTCTACTGGGTGGGGACCCCGCTGGCTACACCTTC
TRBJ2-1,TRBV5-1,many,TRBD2,CASRLAGEPASSYNEQFF,TGCGCCAGCAGATTGGCGGGGGAACCCGCGAGCTCCTACAATGAGCAGTTCTTC
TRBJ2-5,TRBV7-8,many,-,CASSRPVGETQYF,TGTGCCAGCAGCCGCCCGGTTGGAGAGACCCAGTACTTC
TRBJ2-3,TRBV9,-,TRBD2,CASSARDGRAGGTDTQYF,TGTGCCAGCAGCGCCCGTGATGGGAGGGCCGGGGGCACAGATACGCAGTATTTT
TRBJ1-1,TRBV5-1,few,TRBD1,CASSPGGAEVEAFF,TGCGCCAGCAGCCCAGGGGGCGCGGAGGTTGAAGCTTTCTTT
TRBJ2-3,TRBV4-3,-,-,CASSQGVQRNTDTQYF,TGCGCCAGCAGCCAAGGGGTCCAGCGAAACACAGATACGCAGTATTTT
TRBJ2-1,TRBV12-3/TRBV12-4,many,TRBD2,CASRGLAGNNEQFF,TGTGCCAGCAGGGGACTAGCGGGGAACAATGAGCAGTTCTTC
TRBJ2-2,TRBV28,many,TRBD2,CASRLAGGNTGELFF,TGTGCCAGCCGATTGGCGGGGGGTAACACCGGGGAGCTGTTTTTT
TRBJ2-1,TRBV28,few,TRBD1,CASCPGQAYNEQFF,TGTGCCAGCTGTCCGGGACAGGCATACAATGAGCAGTTCTTC
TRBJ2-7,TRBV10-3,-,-,CAISESRAREQYF,TGTGCCATCAGTGAGTCCAGAGCGCGCGAGCAGTACTTC
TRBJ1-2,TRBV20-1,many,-,CSARLPYGYTF,TGCAGTGCTAGGCTCCCCTATGGCTACACCTTC